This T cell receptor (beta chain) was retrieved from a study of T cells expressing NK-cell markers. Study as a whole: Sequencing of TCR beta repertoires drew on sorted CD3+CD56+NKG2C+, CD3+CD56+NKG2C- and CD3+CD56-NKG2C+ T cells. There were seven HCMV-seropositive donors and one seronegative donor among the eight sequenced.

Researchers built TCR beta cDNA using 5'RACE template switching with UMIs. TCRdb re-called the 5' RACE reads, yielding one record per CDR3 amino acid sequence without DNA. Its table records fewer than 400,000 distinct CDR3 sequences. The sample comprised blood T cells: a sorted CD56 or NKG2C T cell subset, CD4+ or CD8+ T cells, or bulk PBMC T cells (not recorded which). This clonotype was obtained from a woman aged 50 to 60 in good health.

CDR3 sequence: CASSLQGTEWKLFF. The genes are TRBV12-3 or TRBV12-4 and TRBJ1-4; the D gene TCRdb calls, TRBD1, cannot be checked with no DNA. The CDR3 spans 14 residues.